This is a list of T cell receptor beta chains from one sample in a study of shared clonotypes between healthy human individuals. Repertoires were generated with immunoSEQ multiplex PCR, while TCRdb's copy carries only in-frame clones and drops some. The data show 1.4 million or so clones, less than 99% seen once. Sequencing input: naive CD4+ T cells sorted from blood. The receptors here all came from a man in his thirties or forties in good health. The CDR3 runs from the conserved cysteine through the conserved F or W. D genes are given only for firm matches. Clone size is shown for a subset of rows, as once, few, many or a class of expanded clone.

TGTGCCAGCAGCGTCGGGACATACACTGAAGCTTTCTTT,CASSVGTYTEAFF,TRBV9,TRBJ1-1,.,.
TGTGCCAGCAGCTCTAATGTATTGTCTGAAGAGCAGTTCTTC,CASSSNVLSEEQFF,TRBV11-3,TRBJ2-1,.,.
TGCGCCAGCAGCTTGGCCGCCGAGGGAGGCTCAGCTGGGCTCTTACGGGAGCAGTACTTC,CASSLAAEGGSAGLLREQYF,TRBV5-1,TRBJ2-7,.,.
TGCGCCAGCAGCCCGGGACTAGCGGGAGCCCTCTACGAGCAGTACTTC,CASSPGLAGALYEQYF,TRBV5-1,TRBJ2-7,.,TRBD2
TGTGCCAGCAGTTTAAGGGGGTCGGGCGGCTACACCTTC,CASSLRGSGGYTF,TRBV27,TRBJ1-2,.,.
TGTGCCAGCAGCAACAGGGAGTACAATGGCTACACCTTC,CASSNREYNGYTF,TRBV7-9,TRBJ1-2,.,.
TGTGCCAGCAGCTTAGTTAGCGGGAGTGCCAACGAGCAGTACTTC,CASSLVSGSANEQYF,TRBV7-2,TRBJ2-7,.,TRBD2
TGCGCCAGCAGCTTGGACTCCGGGACTTCAGAGGGGGGAAAACTGTTTTTT,CASSLDSGTSEGGKLFF,TRBV5-1,TRBJ1-4,.,.
TGTGCCAGCAGCCCAGGAGGTTTGAGCAATCAGCCCCAGCATTTT,CASSPGGLSNQPQHF,TRBV9,TRBJ1-5,.,.
TGTGCCAGCAGTTTATTGGCGGGACAGGGGGGCGAGCAGTACTTC,CASSLLAGQGGEQYF,TRBV27,TRBJ2-7,.,TRBD1
TGTGCCAGCAGCATCAGAAGGTTATCAGCCGGGTCGAACACCGGGGAGCTGTTTTTT,CASSIRRLSAGSNTGELFF,TRBV7-2,TRBJ2-2,.,.
TGTGCCAGCAGCGTAGCCCAAGGACTAGCGGAGGGCGGTGAGCAGTTCTTC,CASSVAQGLAEGGEQFF,TRBV9,TRBJ2-1,.,TRBD2
TGCAGCGTTGTCGGGAAGAACACTGAAGCTTTCTTT,CSVVGKNTEAFF,TRBV29-1,TRBJ1-1,.,.
TGTGCCCCCAAGACACCTGAGACCCGAAAGGAGACCCAGTACTTC,CAPKTPETRKETQYF,TRBV7-6,TRBJ2-5,once,.
TGTGCCAGCAGCTTCCGGACTAGCGGGAGCGGCTCAGACTCCGAGCAGTACTTC,CASSFRTSGSGSDSEQYF,TRBV4-2,TRBJ2-7,.,TRBD2
TGCGCCAGCAGCCAGGAAGCGGGAGACCACACCGGGGAGCTGTTTTTT,CASSQEAGDHTGELFF,TRBV4-1,TRBJ2-2,.,TRBD2
TGTGCCAGCAGTGAACTTCGTTTAAAGACCCAGTACTTC,CASSELRLKTQYF,TRBV6-1,TRBJ2-5,.,.
TGTGCCAGCAGCGAGAGGGGCCTATACAATGAGCAGTTCTTC,CASSERGLYNEQFF,TRBV9,TRBJ2-1,.,.
TGTGCCATCAGTGTCTCCGGGAGGGCCCCGAGCGAGCAGTACTTC,CAISVSGRAPSEQYF,TRBV10-3,TRBJ2-7,.,TRBD2
TGTGCCAGCAGGCCTATGGGGCGACTAGCCCAGAACACCGGGGAGCTGTTTTTT,CASRPMGRLAQNTGELFF,TRBV28,TRBJ2-2,once,TRBD2
TGCAGTGCTAGGGGCCGGACCGAAGCTTTCTTT,CSARGRTEAFF,TRBV20-1,TRBJ1-1,.,.
TGTGCCAGCGGGACCAGGAATAGCACAGATACGCAGTATTTT,CASGTRNSTDTQYF,TRBV6-1,TRBJ2-3,.,.
TGTGCCAGCAGCTTAATAGCGTCCGGGAACTACAATGAGCAGTTCTTC,CASSLIASGNYNEQFF,TRBV7-3,TRBJ2-1,once,.
TGTGCCAGCAGTCCGACCTACTCAAAGAACACCGGGGAGCTGTTTTTT,CASSPTYSKNTGELFF,TRBV27,TRBJ2-2,.,.
TGTGCCAGCATTGATGGCTACACCTTC,CASIDGYTF,TRBV2,TRBJ1-2,.,.
TGTGCCAGCTCCCCCCGAGGGGCGGGGTCGACTGGCGAGCAGTACTTC,CASSPRGAGSTGEQYF,TRBV11-2,TRBJ2-7,.,.
TGCAGCGTTTGCCTCGGGAGCACAGATACGCAGTATTTT,CSVCLGSTDTQYF,TRBV29-1,TRBJ2-3,once,.
TGTGCCAGCAGCGTAGATGGTGGGGGGGACACTGAAGCTTTCTTT,CASSVDGGGDTEAFF,TRBV9,TRBJ1-1,.,.
TGTGCCAGCAGAAACACAGGGGGCATATACAATGAGCAGTTCTTC,CASRNTGGIYNEQFF,TRBV6-5,TRBJ2-1,once,TRBD1
TGTGCCAGCAGCGGGGAACAGGGTTCGTCAGATACGCAGTATTTT,CASSGEQGSSDTQYF,TRBV9,TRBJ2-3,.,.
TGTGCCAGTACTGCCGGGACAGGTTTCACAGATACGCAGTATTTT,CASTAGTGFTDTQYF,TRBV19,TRBJ2-3,.,TRBD1
TGTGCCAGTAGTAGGCCTCCCGAGGTGGGGGAGCTGTTTTTT,CASSRPPEVGELFF,TRBV19,TRBJ2-2,.,.
TGTGCCAGCAGCACGCAGACGAGCTCCTACGAGCAGTACTTC,CASSTQTSSYEQYF,TRBV11-2,TRBJ2-7,once,.
TGTGCCAGCTGCCTAGCGGGAGGGCACCAAGAGACCCAGTACTTC,CASCLAGGHQETQYF,TRBV6-5,TRBJ2-5,.,TRBD2
TGTGCCAGCAGTTACGGGGCCTCCTACGAGCAGTACTTC,CASSYGASYEQYF,TRBV6-6,TRBJ2-7,once,.